The 5 T cell receptor beta chains below were found in one sample sequenced in a study of OX40 agonist ivuxolimab in advanced cancers. The library was built by means of the immunoSEQ multiplex PCR assay. Drawn from immuneACCESS, this table holds only the in-frame rearrangements with V and J called that TCRdb kept. Clones are partly lost; checked studies trace under half to an unresolved V gene and leave the rest unexplained. For this sample there are 65,000 to 80,000 clones; approximately 80% appear just once. Of the sample, 0.45% to 0.65% is held by the ten largest clones. The sequencing used CD4+ or CD8+ T cells sorted from blood, collected in a trial of the OX40 agonist ivuxolimab. The origin of the receptors is an adult with an advanced solid tumor such as melanoma, head and neck, liver or kidney cancer.

This chain joins TRBV28 and TRBJ2-7; 10 bases map to TRBD2. The length of the CDR3 is 16 residues. J gave up 0 bases and V 6 bases, and 8 bases lay outside the gene matches. Germline lookup yields CDR1 MDHEN and CDR2 SYDVKM. The CDR3 is CASRPYSGGSSYEQYF. DNA for the CDR3: TGTGCCAGCAGACCGTATAGCGGGGGGTCCTCCTACGAGCAGTACTTC.

This clone was recorded once. The rearrangement joins TRBV29-1 to TRBJ2-7; D possibly corresponds to TRBD2 (6 bases). The CDR3 is 13 residues long. Trimming took 8 bases from V and 2 from J, leaving 16 bases between them. Per the germline V gene, CDR1 is SQVTM and CDR2 is ANQGSEA. CDR3 amino acids: CSISGGGPYEQYF. CDR3 in DNA: TGCAGCATAAGCGGAGGAGGGCCCTACGAGCAGTACTTC.

The table lists this clone with a count of one. The chain links TRBV19 to TRBJ1-1; D is ambiguous. The germline gives CDR1 LNHDA, CDR2 SQIVND (reference sequence). Deletions cut 5 bases from V and 8 bases from J, with 18 bases between. The CDR3 loop spans 14 amino acids. The CDR3 reads CASSHPSWAGEAFF. In DNA, the CDR3 is TGTGCCAGTAGTCACCCGTCCTGGGCGGGCGAAGCTTTCTTT.

The chain carries TRBV7-6 and TRBJ1-3; D unresolved. There are 16 residues in the CDR3. Germline CDR1 and CDR2: SGHVS and FNYEAQ. Trimming removed 1 base from V and 0 bases from J, with 10 bases in between. The CDR3 protein is CASSLVVRSSGNTIYF. The CDR3 nucleotides are TGTGCCAGCAGCTTAGTAGTACGGAGCTCTGGAAACACCATATATTTT. Based on the CDR3 plus reference TRBV7-6 and TRBJ1-3, the full variable domain is GAGVSQSPRYKVTKRGQDVALRCDPISGHVSLYWYRQALGQGPEFLTYFNYEAQQDKSGLPNDRFSAERPEGSISTLTIQRTEQRDSAMYRCASSLVVRSSGNTIYFGEGSWLTVV.

The rearrangement links TRBV7-2 to TRBJ2-1, with D possibly TRBD2 on 7 matching bases. CDR3 length: 17 amino acids. Germline CDR1 SGHTA, CDR2 FQGNSA. Trimming removed 5 bases from V and 7 bases from J, with 24 bases in between. CDR3 coding DNA: TGTGCCAGCAGCAACACGGCGGTGAGGGGGGGGAGGAATGAGCAGTTCTTC. Protein product: CASSNTAVRGGRNEQFF.